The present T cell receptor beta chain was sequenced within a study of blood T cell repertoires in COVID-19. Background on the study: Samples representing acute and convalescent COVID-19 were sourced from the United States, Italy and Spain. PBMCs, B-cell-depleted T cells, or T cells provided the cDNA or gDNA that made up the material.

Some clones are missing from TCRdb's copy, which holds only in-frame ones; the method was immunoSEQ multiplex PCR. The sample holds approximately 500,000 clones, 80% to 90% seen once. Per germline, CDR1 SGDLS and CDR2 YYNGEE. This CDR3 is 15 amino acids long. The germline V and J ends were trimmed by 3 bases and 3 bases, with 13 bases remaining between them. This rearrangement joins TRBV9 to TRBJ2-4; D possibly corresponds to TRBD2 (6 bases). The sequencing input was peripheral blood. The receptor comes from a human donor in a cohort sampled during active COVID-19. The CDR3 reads CASSATGEGKNIQYF. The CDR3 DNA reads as TGTGCCAGCAGCGCAACGGGAGAGGGCAAAAACATTCAGTACTTC. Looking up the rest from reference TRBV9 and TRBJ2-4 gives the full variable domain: DSGVTQTPKHLITATGQRVTLRCSPRSGDLSVYWYQQSLDQGLQFLIQYYNGEERAKGNILERFSAQQFPDLHSELNLSSLELGDSALYFCASSATGEGKNIQYFGAGTRLSVL.